One and the same sample provided the 29 T cell receptor beta chains below, sequenced in a study of cytotoxic CD8 clonotypes in ibrutinib-treated CLL. Sequencing used immunoSEQ multiplex PCR; TCRdb keeps in-frame clones, though not all of them. The sample records some 200,000 clones, 70% being singletons. Sequences were derived from PBMCs, sampled after 12 months of ibrutinib treatment. The source of these receptors is a human donor with chronic lymphocytic leukemia.

The V and J genes are TRBV30 and TRBJ2-7; 8 bases fit TRBD2. Germline loops: CDR1 GTSNPN, CDR2 SVGIG (reference sequence). This CDR3 region has 12 residues. The CDR3 sequence: CAWVRGGYEQYF. The CDR3 nucleotides read TGTGCGTGGGTCCGGGGGGGCTACGAGCAGTACTTC. Full variable domain (outside the CDR3, taken from reference TRBV30 and TRBJ2-7): SQTIHQWPATLVQPVGSPLSLECTVEGTSNPNLYWYRQAAGRGLQLLFYSVGIGQISSEVPQNLSASRPQDRQFILSSKKLLLSDSGFYLCAWVRGGYEQYFGPGTRLTVT.

The count of this clone is one. This specimen includes other DNA sequences encoding the same CDR3. The chain couples TRBV7-3 to TRBJ2-2, with 7 bases lining up with TRBD2. Germline CDR1 SGHTA, CDR2 FQGTGA. Trimming removed 4 bases from V and 6 bases from J; junction bases left unmatched: 5. The CDR3 contains 14 residues. The CDR3 nucleotides are TGTGCCAGCAGCTCATCCGGACTAGCCGGGGAGCTGTTTTTT. Protein product: CASSSSGLAGELFF.

In this sample, this clone turned up once. This chain links TRBV5-1 with TRBJ2-7; 8 bases map to TRBD1. Looked up from germline, CDR1 is SGHRS and CDR2 is YFSETQ. The CDR3 contains 16 residues. With V trimmed by 2 bases and J by 3 bases, 10 bases remained unmatched. CDR3 nucleotides: TGCGCCAGCAGCTTACTTCCCGGGACAGGCTTCTACGAGCAGTACTTC. It is translated as CASSLLPGTGFYEQYF.

This clone occurred once. The CDR3 protein is CAWSGLLQGPGAEAFF. CDR3 coding DNA: TGTGCCTGGAGTGGGCTATTACAGGGTCCGGGGGCTGAAGCTTTCTTT. The gene calls are TRBV30 and TRBJ1-1; tentatively, D is TRBD1 (6 bases). The length of the CDR3 is 16 residues. V was trimmed by 1 base and J by 6 bases, leaving 21 bases between them. Germline CDR1 is GTSNPN and CDR2 is SVGIG (reference sequence).

The V call is TRBV29-1, the J call TRBJ2-1; no definite D call. There are 12 residues in the CDR3. Looked up from germline, CDR1 is SQVTM and CDR2 is ANQGSEA. The germline V and J ends were trimmed by 3 bases and 4 bases, with 7 bases remaining between them. The CDR3 nucleotides read TGCAGCGTTGATGGTCTATACAATGAGCAGTTCTTC. Protein: CSVDGLYNEQFF.

A few counts support this clone. The J gene is TRBJ1-1, the V gene TRBV9, with 7 bases that match TRBD1. Trimming took 3 bases from V and 9 from J; bases not matched to a gene: 11. The CDR3 is 14 amino acids. Germline assignment: CDR1 SGDLS and CDR2 YYNGEE. CDR3 DNA: TGTGCCAGCAGCGCCACCCCGGGACAGAAGAAAGCTTTCTTT. It specifies CASSATPGQKKAFF.

V gene TRBV19 combines with J gene TRBJ2-1, with 9 bases lining up with TRBD1. The CDR3 is 17 amino acids. Germline CDR1 and CDR2: LNHDA and SQIVND (reference sequence). With V trimmed by 4 bases and J by 4 bases, 11 bases remained unmatched. The CDR3 sequence: CASSSGTGIFPYNEQFF. The DNA for the CDR3 is TGTGCCAGTAGTAGCGGGACAGGGATTTTTCCTTACAATGAGCAGTTCTTC. Supplemented by reference TRBV19 and TRBJ2-1, the full variable domain reads DGGITQSPKYLFRKEGQNVTLSCEQNLNHDAMYWYRQDPGQGLRLIYYSQIVNDFQKGDIAEGYSVSREKKESFPLTVTSAQKNPTAFYLCASSSGTGIFPYNEQFFGPGTRLTVL.

The chain recombines TRBV19 with TRBJ2-5, with a weak D call TRBD2 (5 bases). CDR1 is LNHDA and CDR2 is SQIVND in the germline V gene (reference sequence). V shed 4 bases and J shed 2 bases, with 8 bases lying between them. The CDR3 is 13 residues long. CDR3 sequence (DNA): TGTGCCAGTAGTAACAGACTACAAGAGACCCAGTACTTC. Translation: CASSNRLQETQYF.

The rearrangement joins TRBV28 to TRBJ2-3, with D perhaps matching TRBD1 (6 bases). CDR3 length equals 14 residues. The germline CDR1 and CDR2 sequences are MDHEN and SYDVKM. The V and J ends lost 6 bases and 6 bases respectively, with 16 bases between them. CDR3 residues: CASRRYTGPDTQYF. As DNA, the CDR3 is TGTGCCAGCAGACGCTACACAGGGCCCGATACGCAGTATTTT.

The V and J genes are TRBV9 and TRBJ1-1, with D uncertain. This CDR3 is 14 amino acids long. CDR1 and CDR2 (germline): SGDLS, YYNGEE. V was trimmed by 0 bases and J by 3 bases, leaving 9 bases between them. CDR3 in amino acids: CASSVVPEDTEAFF. The CDR3, as DNA: TGTGCCAGCAGCGTAGTCCCGGAGGACACTGAAGCTTTCTTT.

The chain is built from TRBV19 and TRBJ2-2; a possible D gene is TRBD2 (6 bases). Germline V gene lookup returns CDR1 LNHDA and CDR2 SQIVND (reference sequence). This CDR3 is built from 14 residues. Trimming removed 6 bases from V and 5 bases from J, with 13 bases in between. The CDR3 sequence is CASRNMGGTGELFF. CDR3 in DNA: TGTGCCAGTAGGAATATGGGGGGTACCGGGGAGCTGTTTTTT.

The chain employs TRBV7-8 and TRBJ2-1, with 7 bases aligning to TRBD1. This CDR3 comprises 15 residues. The V segment lost 5 bases and the J segment 8 bases; nucleotides outside the gene matches: 12. From germline, CDR1 is SGHVS and CDR2 FQNEAQ. The CDR3 sequence is CASSNRGLASHEQFF. In DNA form, the CDR3 reads TGTGCCAGCAGCAACAGGGGTTTAGCGTCGCATGAGCAGTTCTTC. Full variable domain (outside the CDR3, taken from reference TRBV7-8 and TRBJ2-1): GAGVSQSPRYKVAKRGQDVALRCDPISGHVSLFWYQQALGQGPEFLTYFQNEAQLDKSGLPSDRFFAERPEGSVSTLKIQRTQQEDSAVYLCASSNRGLASHEQFFGPGTRLTVL.

The rearrangement links TRBV4-3 to TRBJ2-1; D may be TRBD2 (5 bases). The CDR3 length is 15 residues. The germline gives CDR1 LGHNA, CDR2 YSLEER. Trimming removed 0 bases at V and 5 bases at J, with 11 bases between. The CDR3 sequence is CASSQDLGSNNEQFF. CDR3 nucleotide sequence: TGCGCCAGCAGCCAAGATTTGGGGAGTAACAATGAGCAGTTCTTC.

The chain links TRBV9 to TRBJ1-3; TRBD1 aligns across 7 bases. The V and J ends lost 3 bases and 0 bases, in that order; junction bases with no gene match: 0. Germline V CDR1 and CDR2: SGDLS, YYNGEE. This CDR3 has 14 amino acids. The CDR3 reads CASSGDSSGNTIYF. Written as DNA, the CDR3 is TGTGCCAGCAGCGGGGACAGCTCTGGAAACACCATATATTTT.

The V and J genes are TRBV5-1 and TRBJ2-5; the match to TRBD1 covers 9 bases. V shed 3 bases, J shed 3 bases, and the junction held 12 bases outside the gene matches. The CDR3 has 17 amino acids. Germline loops: CDR1 SGHRS, CDR2 YFSETQ. CDR3 nucleotides: TGCGCCAGCAGCTGGGGAAACTTACGGACAGGGGAAGAGACCCAGTACTTC. Translation gives CASSWGNLRTGEETQYF.

This clone has more than one count but fewer than ten. This chain connects TRBV20-1 to TRBJ1-1, with unresolved D. Germline CDR1 and CDR2: DFQATT and SNEGSKA (reference sequence). Deletions cut 5 bases from V and 2 bases from J, with 3 bases between. This CDR3 spans 10 amino acids. The CDR3 DNA sequence: TGCAGTGCTTTTAACACTGAAGCTTTCTTT. This encodes CSAFNTEAFF.

This clone was counted a few times. V and J are TRBV28 and TRBJ2-7, with unresolved D. With 3 bases removed from V and 3 bases from J, the gap between germline ends came to 9 bases. The CDR3 covers 13 residues. CDR1 is MDHEN, CDR2 SYDVKM, per germline. The CDR3 nucleotides are TGTGCCAGCAGTTTTCTTGGCGGCTACGAGCAGTACTTC. It encodes CASSFLGGYEQYF.

This clone was counted only a few times. The rearrangement uses TRBV28 and TRBJ2-4; perhaps TRBD1 as D (5 bases). The germline V gene encodes CDR1 MDHEN and CDR2 SYDVKM. The length of the CDR3 is 12 residues. The V gene lost 6 bases and the J gene lost 7 bases, with 10 bases spanning the gap. Here the CDR3 DNA reads TGTGCCAGCAGCCTCCAGGGTAACATTCAGTACTTC. Translation gives CASSLQGNIQYF.

This chain connects TRBV11-2 to TRBJ2-2; D may be TRBD2 (5 bases). V was shortened by 5 bases and J by 5 bases, with 12 bases between the two germline ends. Germline CDR1 SGHAT, CDR2 FQNNGV. The CDR3 is 14 residues long. The CDR3 loop reads CASSPTGRTGELFF. The CDR3 nucleotides are TGTGCCAGCAGCCCCACGGGAAGAACCGGGGAGCTGTTTTTT.

The chain couples TRBV11-3 to TRBJ2-7; TRBD1 matches 8 bases. This CDR3 region has 15 residues. CDR1 is SGHNT and CDR2 is YENEEA in the germline V gene. The V gene end was trimmed by 1 base and the J gene end by 5 bases; junction bases not matched to a gene: 7. The CDR3 DNA reads TGTGCCAGCAGCTTAGGTGGACAGGGAAGCAACGAGCAGTACTTC. Translating it yields CASSLGGQGSNEQYF.

The chain uses TRBV30 and TRBJ1-3; D is possibly TRBD1 (5 bases). Germline V gene sequence: CDR1 GTSNPN, CDR2 SVGIG (reference sequence). Trimming removed 2 bases at V and 4 bases at J, with 15 bases between. The CDR3 runs to 15 residues. The CDR3 coding sequence is TGTGCCTGGAGTCCAAATGGGGGGTTAGGAAACACCATATATTTT. This translates into CAWSPNGGLGNTIYF.

This clone has more than one count but fewer than ten. The chain links TRBV11-1 to TRBJ1-3; D is possibly TRBD1 (6 bases). The germline CDR1 and CDR2 sequences are SGHAT and FQDESV (reference sequence). The length of the CDR3 is 16 residues. Trimming shortened V by 3 bases and J by 0 bases, and 12 bases separated the two germline ends. The CDR3 region has the DNA TGTGCCAGCAGCTTCGCGGGACATTACTCTGGAAACACCATATATTTT. Translated, it gives CASSFAGHYSGNTIYF.

A remark on this clone: The junction shows a germline mismatch at one end, possibly a read error. This chain links TRBV7-7 with TRBJ2-7; unclear D gene. Germline CDR1 and CDR2: SSHAT and FNYEAQ (reference sequence). The CDR3 contains 15 residues. CDR3 DNA sequence: TGTGCTAGCAGCCCCAACCCTGGACCGGCCGGGGAGCAGTACTTC. Its protein product is CASSPNPGPAGEQYF.

The V call is TRBV7-9, the J call TRBJ1-2; 8 bases align to TRBD1. Trimming took 1 base from V and 3 from J; bases not matched to a gene: 4. CDR3 size: 15 residues. Germline lookup yields CDR1 SEHNR and CDR2 FQNEAQ (reference sequence). CDR3 bases: TGTGCCAGCAGCTTAGGACAGGGGTTGGACTATGGCTACACCTTC. This encodes CASSLGQGLDYGYTF.

The rearrangement joins TRBV7-2 to TRBJ2-5; D is ambiguous. CDR3 length: 13 residues. Trimming left V 5 bases short and J 10 bases short, with 17 bases between. Per the germline V gene, CDR1 is SGHTA and CDR2 is FQGNSA. The CDR3 spells CASSPGPRGDQYF. Here the CDR3 DNA reads TGTGCCAGCAGCCCCGGGCCTCGTGGGGACCAGTACTTC.

This chain joins TRBV6-1 and TRBJ2-7; 8 bases are a match to TRBD1. CDR3 length: 12 residues. Germline V gene sequence: CDR1 MNHNS, CDR2 SASEGT. The V gene end was trimmed by 6 bases and the J gene end by 6 bases; junction bases not matched to a gene: 4. The CDR3 protein is CASRRTGSEQYF. The CDR3 coding sequence is TGTGCCAGCAGGAGGACAGGGTCCGAGCAGTACTTC.

This rearrangement joins TRBV28 to TRBJ1-5; D remains unclear. Looked up from germline, CDR1 is MDHEN and CDR2 is SYDVKM. Trimming took off 2 bases at V and 0 bases at J, with 8 bases between the two ends. The length of the CDR3 is 15 residues. CDR3: CASSLPRYSNQPQHF. The DNA for the CDR3 is TGTGCCAGCAGTTTACCCAGATATAGCAATCAGCCCCAGCATTTT. The full variable domain, in which reference TRBV28 and TRBJ1-5 provide the parts outside the CDR3, is DVKVTQSSRYLVKRTGEKVFLECVQDMDHENMFWYRQDPGLGLRLIYFSYDVKMKEKGDIPEGYSVSREKKERFSLILESASTNQTSMYLCASSLPRYSNQPQHFGDGTRLSIL.

The chain uses TRBV7-9 and TRBJ2-5; D possibly uses TRBD1 or TRBD2 (5 bases each). V lost 1 base, J lost 1 base, and 13 bases lay in between. The CDR3 loop spans 16 amino acids. In germline, CDR1 is SEHNR, CDR2 FQNEAQ (reference sequence). The CDR3 sequence: CASSLVGWGFQETQYF. The CDR3 DNA reads TGTGCCAGCAGCTTAGTGGGGTGGGGGTTCCAAGAGACCCAGTACTTC.

V gene TRBV5-4 combines with J gene TRBJ2-7; TRBD1 or TRBD2 may be the D gene (5 bases each). The germline CDR1 and CDR2 sequences are SGHNT and YYREEE (reference sequence). The V end was cut by 2 bases, the J end by 3 bases, with 9 bases between. The CDR3 contains 13 residues. The DNA for the CDR3 is TGTGCCAGCAGCTTCGAGAGGGGCTACGAGCAGTACTTC. It is translated as CASSFERGYEQYF.